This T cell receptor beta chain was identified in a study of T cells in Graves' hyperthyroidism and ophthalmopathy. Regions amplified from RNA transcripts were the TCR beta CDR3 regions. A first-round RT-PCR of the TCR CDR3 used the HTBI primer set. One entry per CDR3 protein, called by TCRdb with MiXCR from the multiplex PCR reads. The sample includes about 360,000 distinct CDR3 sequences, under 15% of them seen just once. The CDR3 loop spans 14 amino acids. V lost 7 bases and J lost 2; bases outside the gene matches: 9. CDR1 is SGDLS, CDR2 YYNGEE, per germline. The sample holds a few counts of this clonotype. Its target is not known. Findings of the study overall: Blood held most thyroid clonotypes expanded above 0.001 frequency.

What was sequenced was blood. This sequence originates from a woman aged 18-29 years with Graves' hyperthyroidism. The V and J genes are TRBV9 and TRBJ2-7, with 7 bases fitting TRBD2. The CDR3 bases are TGTGCCAGCGGGAGGGACGACGGAACCTACGAGCAGTACTTC. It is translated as CASGRDDGTYEQYF.